The 8 T cell receptor beta chains in this list originate from one sample, sequenced in a study of blood T cell repertoires in COVID-19. This table comes from immunoSEQ multiplex PCR, and its TCRdb copy is limited to in-frame clones, with some not included. The profile covers about 120,000 clones, with 80% to 90% appearing a single time and 2% to 2.5% taken by the ten largest. The source material was peripheral blood. The receptors derive from a woman between 50 and 59 years old with acute or convalescent COVID-19.

The V and J genes are TRBV7-3 and TRBJ1-1, with TRBD1 as a possible D gene (6 bases). V lost 5 bases to trimming and J lost 6 bases, with 19 bases between them. Germline V gene data show CDR1 as SGHTA and CDR2 as FQGTGA. The CDR3 contains 15 residues. The CDR3 coding sequence is TGTGCCAGCAGCAAGATTGACAGGAGTTCCCCTGAAGCTTTCTTT. This gives the protein CASSKIDRSSPEAFF.

The rearrangement joins TRBV7-6 to TRBJ2-5; TRBD2 aligns across 11 bases. The ends lost 1 base at V and 2 bases at J; junction bases unmatched: 9. CDR1 and CDR2 (germline): SGHVS, FNYEAQ. This CDR3 has 18 amino acids. The CDR3 DNA sequence: TGTGCCAGCAGCTTAGTATCGGGGCTAGCGGGGGGTCAAGAGACCCAGTACTTC. Its translation is CASSLVSGLAGGQETQYF.

The rearrangement uses TRBV5-1 and TRBJ2-3, with TRBD2 identical over 8 bases. The J segment lost 4 bases and the V segment lost 0 bases, leaving 4 bases of the junction unmatched. The CDR3 is made up of 15 amino acids. Germline CDR1 SGHRS, CDR2 YFSETQ. This CDR3 is CASSLGTSQPDTQYF. CDR3 DNA sequence: TGCGCCAGCAGCTTGGGGACTAGCCAGCCAGATACGCAGTATTTT.

The V and J genes are TRBV27 and TRBJ1-5; 9 bases are a match to TRBD1. Germline-derived CDR1 and CDR2 are MNHEY and SMNVEV (reference sequence). The CDR3 extends over 15 amino acids. With V trimmed by 7 bases and J by 3 bases, 7 bases remained unmatched. CDR3: CASTTTGGFNQPQHF. CDR3 DNA: TGTGCCAGCACCACGACAGGGGGTTTCAATCAGCCCCAGCATTTT.

The rearrangement uses TRBV13 and TRBJ2-1; D ambiguous. CDR1 and CDR2 (germline): PRHDT, FYEKMQ (reference sequence). The CDR3 loop spans 11 amino acids. V gave up 2 bases and J gave up 12 bases, with 8 bases separating them. The CDR3 region has the DNA TGTGCCAGCAGCTTACGGGTTGGGCAGTTCTTC. Amino acid sequence: CASSLRVGQFF.

This chain uses TRBV5-5 with TRBJ2-3; maybe TRBD2 (5 bases). Germline loops: CDR1 SGHKS, CDR2 YYEKEE (reference sequence). Trimming stripped 2 bases from V and 1 base from J, with 8 bases between. The length of the CDR3 is 14 residues. Here the CDR3 reads CASSFTGGTDTQYF. The CDR3, as DNA: TGTGCCAGCAGCTTTACCGGGGGCACAGATACGCAGTATTTT.

The DNA of the CDR3 is TGTGCCACCAGCACGAGCGGGAGAGAGACCCAGTACTTC. Protein: CATSTSGRETQYF. The chain has TRBV15 and TRBJ2-5, with 8 bases aligning to TRBD2. This CDR3 region has 13 residues. Per germline, CDR1 LNHNV and CDR2 YYDKDF (reference sequence). With 4 bases clipped from V and 4 bases from J, the junction kept 2 bases outside the gene matches.

The V call is TRBV12-5, the J call TRBJ1-6; 8 bases line up with TRBD1. The junction had 6 bases not matched to a gene; V was cut back by 6 bases and J by 8 bases. Looked up from germline, CDR1 is LGHNT and CDR2 is FRNRAP. CDR3 length: 14 residues. The CDR3 coding sequence is TGTGCTAGTGGCACCGGACAGGGACATTCACCCCTCCACTTT. It yields the protein CASGTGQGHSPLHF.